These 15 T cell receptor beta chains were all obtained from the same sample, sequenced in a study of chemoradiotherapy in HPV16-positive cancers. The protocol was immunoSEQ multiplex PCR, while the TCRdb copy is restricted to in-frame clones and leaves out a portion. The sample records over 10,000 clones, approximately 75% being singletons. Sampling was conducted from a patient who underwent chemoradiotherapy. The receptor source for this set is a human donor with HPV-associated anogenital cancer.

This sequence joins TRBV19 and TRBJ2-5; 10 nucleotides match TRBD2. In germline, CDR1 is LNHDA, CDR2 SQIVND (reference sequence). CDR3 length equals 15 residues. J was trimmed by 3 bases and V by 7 bases; bases with no gene match: 8. CDR3 sequence reads: CASTDSGGLKETQYF. The DNA of the CDR3 is TGTGCCAGTACCGATAGCGGGGGGCTTAAAGAGACCCAGTACTTC.

V is TRBV7-2 and J is TRBJ2-5, with D perhaps matching TRBD1 or TRBD2 (5 bases each). The CDR3 is 16 amino acids. CDR1 is SGHTA and CDR2 is FQGNSA in the germline V gene. V lost 1 base and J 1 base, leaving 13 bases between the germline ends. CDR3 bases: TGTGCCAGCAGCTTAGATCCCCCCGGGACCCAAGAGACCCAGTACTTC. Translation gives CASSLDPPGTQETQYF.

This clone was recorded only once. The chain combines TRBV30 with TRBJ1-5; 8 bases are a match to TRBD1. The CDR3 is made up of 16 amino acids. The V and J ends lost 3 bases and 6 bases, in that order; junction bases with no gene match: 13. Per the germline V gene, CDR1 is GTSNPN and CDR2 is SVGIG (reference sequence). The DNA for the CDR3 is TGTGCCTGGAGGGGAGGACAGGGTTTTTCGGGTCAGCCCCAGCATTTT. Translated: CAWRGGQGFSGQPQHF.

The CDR3 DNA follows: TGTGCCAGCAGCTTAAATCCGGAGACCCAGTACTTC. This gives the protein CASSLNPETQYF. The chain carries TRBV7-2 and TRBJ2-5, with D hard to call. V was clipped by 2 bases and J by 5 bases, with 6 bases between them. The length of the CDR3 is 12 residues. The germline CDR1 and CDR2 sequences are SGHTA and FQGNSA.

The CDR3 coding sequence is TGTGCCAGCAGCCTAGCCGGGAGCAGCGGTCAGCCCCAGCATTTT. As protein: CASSLAGSSGQPQHF. The chain is built from TRBV11-2 and TRBJ1-5; D not resolved. V was clipped by 5 bases and J by 6 bases, with 17 bases between them. Looked up from germline, CDR1 is SGHAT and CDR2 is FQNNGV. There are 15 residues in the CDR3. The whole variable domain, remainder taken from reference TRBV11-2 and TRBJ1-5, is EAGVAQSPRYKIIEKRQSVAFWCNPISGHATLYWYQQILGQGPKLLIQFQNNGVVDDSQLPKDRFSAERLKGVDSTLKIQPAKLEDSAVYLCASSLAGSSGQPQHFGDGTRLSIL.

The chain links TRBV4-3 to TRBJ1-4; no clear D. This CDR3 has 15 residues. Germline CDR1 reads LGHNA; CDR2 reads YSLEER. Trimming stripped 0 bases from V and 5 bases from J, with 10 bases between. Written as DNA, the CDR3 is TGCGCCAGCAGCCAAGAGGTGGCGATCAATGAAAAACTGTTTTTT. This encodes CASSQEVAINEKLFF.

The genes are TRBV6-6 and TRBJ2-4; D may be TRBD2 (6 bases). CDR1 is MNHNY, CDR2 SVGAGI, per germline (reference sequence). CDR3 size: 11 residues. The germline V and J ends were trimmed by 6 bases and 15 bases, with 15 bases remaining between them. The CDR3: CASRWDSQAYF. The CDR3 nucleotides read TGTGCCAGCAGGTGGGACTCACAGGCGTACTTC.

The chain uses TRBV4-1 and TRBJ1-1; 7 positions match TRBD1. Trimming removed 5 bases from V and 0 bases from J; junction bases left unmatched: 3. CDR1 is MGHRA and CDR2 is YSYEKL in the germline V gene. The CDR3 sequence is 14 residues long. The CDR3 region is CASSRTGMNTEAFF. For the CDR3, the DNA is TGCGCCAGCAGCAGGACAGGTATGAACACTGAAGCTTTCTTT.

This clone turned up a few times. J is TRBJ2-7 and V is TRBV6-6; D is unclear. The germline V and J ends were trimmed by 6 bases and 0 bases, with 6 bases remaining between them. The germline V gene has CDR1 MNHNY and CDR2 SVGAGI (reference sequence). The CDR3 length is 12 residues. CDR3 region: CASSDRSYEQYF. DNA of the CDR3: TGTGCCAGCAGCGACCGCTCCTACGAGCAGTACTTC.

The chain employs TRBV6-5 and TRBJ2-1; 7 bases are shared with TRBD2. Per germline, CDR1 MNHEY and CDR2 SVGAGI. The CDR3 length is 13 residues. Trimming cost V 8 bases and J 2 bases; bases outside gene matches: 3. The CDR3 loop is CASHGTTYNEQFF. CDR3 nucleotide sequence: TGTGCCAGCCACGGGACTACCTACAATGAGCAGTTCTTC.

The chain joins TRBV11-2 to TRBJ2-5; D uncertain. The CDR3 runs to 14 residues. Trimming took 5 bases from V and 4 from J, leaving 14 bases between them. Germline CDR1 reads SGHAT; CDR2 reads FQNNGV. In DNA, the CDR3 is TGTGCCAGCAGCCCCCCTCAAGGTCCAGAGACCCAGTACTTC. Translated: CASSPPQGPETQYF.

Of note for this clone: Compared with germline, one end of the junction differs, possibly owing to a read error. The chain combines TRBV11-3 with TRBJ1-1; weak D call: TRBD1 (6 bases). The CDR3 is 15 amino acids. In germline, CDR1 is SGHNT, CDR2 YENEEA. In DNA form, the CDR3 reads TGTGCCAGCAGCTTAGGGGGGGGCGGACGAACTGGAGCTTTCTTT. The encoded protein is CASSLGGGGRTGAFF.

The gene calls are TRBV18 and TRBJ1-2; TRBD1 aligns across 7 bases. Germline V gives CDR1 KGHSH, CDR2 LQKENI. V was pared by 3 bases and J by 4 bases, with 5 bases of the junction left unmatched. This CDR3 has 14 residues. CDR3 region: CASSPTGDSYGYTF. For the CDR3, the DNA is TGTGCCAGCTCACCTACAGGGGATTCCTATGGCTACACCTTC. Drawing the rest from reference TRBV18 and TRBJ1-2, the complete variable domain is NAGVMQNPRHLVRRRGQEARLRCSPMKGHSHVYWYRQLPEEGLKFMVYLQKENIIDESGMPKERFSAEFPKEGPSILRIQQVVRGDSAAYFCASSPTGDSYGYTFGSGTRLTVV.

This chain joins TRBV7-8 and TRBJ2-7; D possibly uses TRBD1 or TRBD2 (5 bases each). The CDR3 sequence is 17 residues long. With 3 bases removed from V and 0 bases from J, the gap between germline ends came to 18 bases. Germline V gives CDR1 SGHVS, CDR2 FQNEAQ. The CDR3 DNA is TGTGCCAGCAGCTTCCCTCCGGGACGGAGAAGCTCCTACGAGCAGTACTTC. Protein product: CASSFPPGRRSSYEQYF.

V usage is TRBV9 and J usage is TRBJ2-7; TRBD2 matches 10 bases. V shed 2 bases, J shed 3 bases, and the junction held 5 bases outside the gene matches. Germline V gene data show CDR1 as SGDLS and CDR2 as YYNGEE. The CDR3 loop spans 15 amino acids. The chain's CDR3 is CASSVSSSGGYEQYF. DNA of the CDR3: TGTGCCAGCAGCGTCTCTTCTAGCGGGGGCTACGAGCAGTACTTC.